This T cell receptor beta chain was sequenced for a study of blood T cell repertoires in COVID-19. Study summary: COVID-19 samples collected from the United States, Italy and Spain covered acute and convalescent phases. PBMCs, B-cell-depleted T cells, or T cells provided the cDNA or gDNA that made up the material.

Authors' data handling: Reference gene primer amplification gave nucleated cell count estimates. Sequenced by immunoSEQ multiplex PCR; TCRdb stores in-frame clones only, minus some. V and J calls and clone size are as listed in that table; D and trimming were resolved from the DNA. The sample lists 50,000 or so clones; about nine tenths were seen once. After removal of 10 bases from V and 0 bases from J, the junction contained 14 bases not matched to a gene. Germline assignment: CDR1 SEHNR and CDR2 FQNEAQ (reference sequence). CDR3 length: 17 amino acids. This clone has only a few counts. What was sequenced was peripheral blood. The receptor comes from a man over 45 with active COVID-19. V gene TRBV7-9 combines with J gene TRBJ2-3; 9 bases agree with TRBD2. In DNA, the CDR3 is TGTGCCACCCCCGGGCGGGGGGGCCAGTCTAGCACAGATACGCAGTATTTT. This sequence encodes CATPGRGGQSSTDTQYF.